This T cell receptor (beta chain) was sequenced in a study of circulating tumor DNA in untreated peripheral T-cell lymphoma. The CDR3 length is 16 residues. Germline values: CDR1 MGHRA, CDR2 YSYEKL. Trimming shortened V by 3 bases and J by 4 bases, and 18 bases separated the two germline ends. Measured with immunoSEQ multiplex PCR; TCRdb has only the in-frame clones, and not every one. This table has some 1,800 clones, around 87% appearing once. There are a few counts of this clone. Antigen specificity is unknown. Study-wide results and limits: Tumor-specific clonotypes: identified in more than 75% of patients, more than 85% of baseline tissues.

The TCR comes from a human donor with peripheral T-cell lymphoma. Sequencing was carried out using tumor tissue. The chain employs TRBV4-1 and TRBJ1-2; TRBD1 might be the D (5 bases). In nucleotides, the CDR3 is TGCGCCAGCAGCCAGACTTCCAGGGACTACAGCTATGGCTACACCTTC. Translating it yields CASSQTSRDYSYGYTF.